This TCR beta chain derives from a study of blood T cell repertoires in COVID-19. As for the study in general: Whether acute or convalescent, the COVID-19 samples came from the United States, Italy and Spain.

The CDR3 sequence is 12 residues long. The V segment lost 3 bases and the J segment 15 bases; nucleotides outside the gene matches: 4. Authors' methods: Amplification from reference gene primers served as the basis for estimated nucleated cell counts. Repertoires were generated with immunoSEQ multiplex PCR, while TCRdb's copy carries only in-frame clones and drops some. Clone size and V and J calls were adopted from that table, with D and trimming inferred from the DNA. Seen here are under 130,000 clones, around 91% observed once, and the top ten hold approximately 30%. This clone was recorded once. The origin of this receptor is a woman older than 75 with acute or convalescent COVID-19. The genes are TRBV12-3 or TRBV12-4 and TRBJ1-6; 8 positions match TRBD1. The source material was peripheral blood. The CDR3 is CASSFGTGGLHF. Written as DNA, the CDR3 is TGTGCCAGCAGTTTCGGGACAGGAGGCCTCCACTTT.